These T cell receptor beta chains were read from a single sample in a study of identical twins. Via MiXCR, TCRdb re-called the 5' RACE reads, giving one row per CDR3 protein. Seen here are around 340,000 distinct CDR3 sequences, approximately 10% observed once, and the top ten hold over 7%. The source material was naive T cells sorted from blood. These receptor sequences come from a woman aged 45-60 years in good health. CDR3s leave out the opening cysteine and the closing phenylalanine or tryptophan. The D gene is left open where the match is weak.

TRBD2 TRBJ2-3 TRBV15 STSTGLAAWDTQY
. TRBJ2-2 TRBV10-3 AISDRDRRELF
. TRBJ2-3 TRBV9 ASSVAGEEDTQY
. TRBJ2-1 TRBV12-3/TRBV12-4 ASSYREVAEQF
TRBD1 TRBJ2-3 TRBV2 ARQGQQLSPDTQY
TRBD2 TRBJ2-1 TRBV20-1 SAPRGLAAHNEQF
. TRBJ2-3 TRBV12-3/TRBV12-4 ASSFRGSTDTQY
. TRBJ2-3 TRBV7-8 ASSSYLSRVTDTQY
. TRBJ1-4 TRBV7-8 ASSPILGSEKLF
. TRBJ2-7 TRBV11-1 ASSRPLDLSYEQY
. TRBJ2-5 TRBV12-3/TRBV12-4 ASSFLKETQY
. TRBJ2-2 TRBV27 ASSPQAVNTGELF
. TRBJ1-1 TRBV29-1 SVEVRAGWMNTEAF
TRBD2 TRBJ2-1 TRBV6-1 ASSEERGSYNEQF
. TRBJ1-1 TRBV12-3/TRBV12-4 ASSLSTDTEAF